Below are 24 T cell receptor beta chains sequenced from a single sample in a study of glioma-infiltrating T cells. TCR alpha and beta CDR3 regions were amplified from RNA using iRepertoire nested multiplex PCR. TCRdb analysed the multiplex PCR reads with MiXCR anew, one entry per CDR3 protein. The sample shows 400,000 or so distinct CDR3 sequences, 35% to 45% of them seen only once. Sequencing was done on a sample of glioma tissue, nonneoplastic brain tissue, or PBMCs (not recorded which). The receptors shown here come from a human donor with low-grade glioma or glioblastoma, undergoing nonglioma brain surgery, or in good health (not recorded which).

The rearrangement links TRBV20-1 to TRBJ1-3; TRBD1 matches at 8 bases. The V segment lost 3 bases and the J segment 0 bases; nucleotides outside the gene matches: 7. The CDR3 consists of 16 residues. The germline gives CDR1 DFQATT, CDR2 SNEGSKA (reference sequence). The chain's CDR3 is CSARPGQALSGNTIYF. The CDR3 DNA sequence: TGCAGTGCTAGGCCGGGACAGGCCCTCTCTGGAAACACCATATATTTT.

On this clonotype: At one end the junction does not follow the germline gene, possibly because of a read error. The V and J genes are TRBV15 and TRBJ2-5, with D uncertain. The CDR3 sequence is 14 residues long. Germline loops: CDR1 LNHNV, CDR2 YYDKDF (reference sequence). The CDR3 protein is CSTSSQGPEETQYF. The CDR3 DNA sequence: TGTTCCACCAGCAGCCAAGGGCCAGAAGAGACCCAGTACTTC. The full variable domain, rest sourced from reference TRBV15 and TRBJ2-5, is DAMVIQNPRYQVTQFGKPVTLSCSQTLNHNVMYWYQQKSSQAPKLLFHYYDKDFNNEADTPDNFQSRRPNTSFCFLDIRSPGLGDTAMYLCSTSSQGPEETQYFGPGTRLLVL.

A remark on this clonotype: A much more abundant neighbour one base away suggests this may be a read error. The rearrangement links TRBV28 to TRBJ1-5; D remains unclear. The CDR3 runs 14 residues. Germline V CDR1 and CDR2: MDHEN, SYDVKM. CDR3 sequence: CASSLGRSNQRQHF. CDR3 in DNA: TGTGCCAGCAGTTTAGGTCGAAGCAATCAGCGCCAGCATTTT.

This clonotype turned up a few times. The CDR3 loop reads CSATTPHNSPLHF. The CDR3 coding sequence is TGCAGTGCTACCACTCCACACAATTCACCCCTCCACTTT. The J gene is TRBJ1-6, the V gene TRBV20-1; D not resolved. With 4 bases removed from V and 7 bases from J, the gap between germline ends came to 11 bases. CDR1 DFQATT and CDR2 SNEGSKA come from the germline V gene (reference sequence). The CDR3 is made up of 13 amino acids.

In the case of this clonotype: This sequence may be a read error, since a much larger clone differs from it by one base. In DNA form, the CDR3 reads TGTGCCAGCAGCCCCGGGACTAGTCCCTACGAGCAGTACTTC. Its translation: CASSPGTSPYEQYF. The rearrangement links TRBV7-6 to TRBJ2-7, with 8 bases fitting TRBD2. This CDR3 spans 14 amino acids. CDR1 and CDR2 from the germline V gene are SGHVS and FNYEAQ. Losses at the gene ends were 5 bases for V and 2 bases for J; bases not matched to a gene: 5.

This clonotype is a singleton in its sample. Germline is not matched at one junction end, which may reflect a read error. This chain connects TRBV6-2 or TRBV6-3 to TRBJ1-1; D ambiguous. The CDR3 spans 17 residues. Germline CDR1 and CDR2: MNHEY and SVGEGT. CDR3 DNA: TGTGCCAGCAGTTACTCGATTCAGGACTTCATGAACACTGAAGCTCTCTTT. Encoded protein: CASSYSIQDFMNTEALF.

This clonotype was seen a handful of times. This may be a read error: a much more frequent sequence differs by one nucleotide. The chain couples TRBV27 to TRBJ1-5; D remains ambiguous. Germline CDR1 and CDR2: MNHEY and SMNVEV (reference sequence). There are 16 residues in the CDR3. The CDR3 reads CASSPRGVYSNQLQHF. Written as DNA, the CDR3 is TGTGCCAGCAGCCCCCGGGGAGTTTATAGCAATCAGCTCCAGCATTTT.

This clonotype was detected only a few times. The chain recombines TRBV5-1 with TRBJ2-7; no clear D gene. Germline V lookup: CDR1 SGHRS, CDR2 YFSETQ. V shed 1 base and J shed 3 bases, with 14 bases lying between them. CDR3 length: 15 residues. The CDR3 coding sequence is TGCGCCAGCAGCTTGTCTGGGATGCGATACTACGAGCAGTACTTC. Its translation is CASSLSGMRYYEQYF.

This clonotype was counted many times. This chain connects TRBV20-1 to TRBJ1-1; the match to TRBD1 covers 7 bases. The CDR3 length is 13 residues. Germline V gives CDR1 DFQATT, CDR2 SNEGSKA (reference sequence). After removal of 3 bases from V and 1 base from J, the junction contained 2 bases not matched to a gene. CDR3 sequence (DNA): TGCAGTGCTAGGAAGGGGGCGAACACTGAAGCTTTCTTT. It specifies CSARKGANTEAFF.

This clonotype was seen repeatedly, ten times or more. This chain uses TRBV6-1 with TRBJ2-3; D is unclear. The CDR3 has 14 amino acids. The germline V gene has CDR1 MNHNS and CDR2 SASEGT. Deletions cut 4 bases from V and 5 bases from J, with 13 bases between. CDR3 in amino acids: CASSVESWGDTQYF. DNA of the CDR3: TGTGCCAGCAGTGTTGAGAGTTGGGGAGATACGCAGTATTTT.

This clonotype came up a few times. The chain employs TRBV2 and TRBJ2-7, with 11 bases identical to TRBD1. The V gene's germline CDR1 is SNHLY and CDR2 FYNNEI. CDR3 length equals 15 residues. The trim removed 6 bases at V and 4 bases at J, leaving 8 bases unmatched. The CDR3 loop reads CASSRSGTGGYEQYF. The CDR3 region has the DNA TGTGCCAGCAGCCGGAGTGGGACAGGGGGGTACGAGCAGTACTTC.

Here the CDR3 reads CASSRQGHQPQHF. The CDR3 nucleotides read TGTGCCAGCAGCCGACAGGGCCATCAGCCCCAGCATTTT. V gene TRBV3-1 combines with J gene TRBJ1-5; 7 bases are shared with TRBD1. Looked up from germline, CDR1 is LGHDT and CDR2 is YNNKEL (reference sequence). This CDR3 is 13 amino acids long. After removal of 4 bases from V and 5 bases from J, the junction contained 2 bases not matched to a gene.

This clonotype was picked up many times. The chain employs TRBV7-2 and TRBJ1-1, with 10 bases identical to TRBD1. This CDR3 spans 12 amino acids. The V gene's germline CDR1 is SGHTA and CDR2 FQGNSA. Unmatched junction bases numbered 5, after V lost 6 bases and J lost 10 bases. The CDR3 coding sequence is TGTGCCAGCAGTAGGGACAGGGGAGTAGCTTTCTTT. Residues: CASSRDRGVAFF.

The chain is built from TRBV28 and TRBJ2-5, with 9 positions matching TRBD1. This CDR3 contains 15 residues. V lost 1 base and J lost 4; bases outside the gene matches: 4. Germline V gene data show CDR1 as MDHEN and CDR2 as SYDVKM. The CDR3 bases are TGTGCCAGCAGTTTATTACAGGGGGCAGGAGAGACCCAGTACTTC. It specifies CASSLLQGAGETQYF.

The chain uses TRBV4-1 and TRBJ2-7, with TRBD2 matching 13 bases. The J call is in doubt because the DNA end fits TRBJ2-1 better. This CDR3 region has 17 residues. Germline CDR1 MGHRA, CDR2 YSYEKL. The CDR3 bases are TGCGCCAGCGGCCGCGGTACTAGCGGGAGGGCGTCCGATGAGCAGTTCTTC. It specifies CASGRGTSGRASDEQFF.

This clonotype was observed a single time. The CDR3 loop reads CSARGTSGDYNEQFF. CDR3 coding DNA: TGCAGTGCTAGAGGGACTAGCGGAGACTACAATGAGCAGTTCTTC. V and J are TRBV20-1 and TRBJ2-1; 10 bases line up with TRBD2. The CDR3 consists of 15 residues. V dropped 1 base and J dropped 3; count of bases not matched to a gene: 3. Germline assignment: CDR1 DFQATT and CDR2 SNEGSKA (reference sequence).

A remark on this clonotype: At one boundary the junction diverges from the germline segment, which might be a read error. This chain links TRBV28 with TRBJ2-2; 7 bases line up with TRBD2. CDR1 MDHEN and CDR2 SYDVKM come from the germline V gene. The CDR3 is 13 residues long. CDR3 nucleotide sequence: TGTGCCAGCGGGGGGGAAAACACCGGGGAGCTGCTTTTT. Translation: CASGGENTGELLF.

This clonotype has ten or more counts. This rearrangement joins TRBV7-2 to TRBJ1-4, with D maybe TRBD1 (5 bases). This CDR3 comprises 15 residues. Germline V gives CDR1 SGHTA, CDR2 FQGNSA. V gave up 0 bases and J gave up 3 bases, with 8 bases separating them. CDR3 in DNA: TGTGCCAGCAGCTTAGCGGGGGGTGCTAATGAAAAACTGTTTTTT. Protein: CASSLAGGANEKLFF. The complete variable domain, with remaining parts taken from reference TRBV7-2 and TRBJ1-4, reads GAGVSQSPSNKVTEKGKDVELRCDPISGHTALYWYRQSLGQGLEFLIYFQGNSAPDKSGLPSDRFSAERTGGSVSTLTIQRTQQEDSAVYLCASSLAGGANEKLFFGSGTQLSVL.

This clonotype was counted only a few times. CDR3 loop: CATSRNYQPQHF. Here the CDR3 DNA reads TGTGCCACCAGCAGAAACTATCAGCCCCAGCATTTT. The chain employs TRBV15 and TRBJ1-5; D call uncertain. This CDR3 region has 12 residues. The germline CDR1 and CDR2 sequences are LNHNV and YYDKDF (reference sequence). V lost 2 bases and J 5 bases, leaving 4 bases between the germline ends.

Turning to this clonotype: The junction and the germline gene differ at one end; a read error may be behind it. This sequence joins TRBV28 and TRBJ1-1, with D possibly matching TRBD1 (5 bases). The length of the CDR3 is 12 residues. Germline V CDR1 and CDR2: MDHEN, SYDVKM. The CDR3 loop is CAGSLIAGSAFF. CDR3 sequence (DNA): TGTGCCGGCAGTTTAATAGCAGGGTCAGCTTTCTTT.

Details on this clonotype: One base away lies a much larger clone, so this may be a sequencing read error. The CDR3 nucleotides are TGTGCCAGCAGTGAATATCGGGCGGGGGGACATGGCTGCACCTTC. Protein: CASSEYRAGGHGCTF. The gene calls are TRBV25-1 and TRBJ1-2, with D perhaps matching TRBD1 (6 bases). This CDR3 has 15 residues. Germline V gives CDR1 MGHDK, CDR2 SYGVNS.

About this clonotype: Just one base apart from a much larger clone, this may be a read error. The chain recombines TRBV28 with TRBJ1-5; no clear D gene. The germline CDR1 and CDR2 sequences are MDHEN and SYDVKM. The CDR3 runs 12 residues. The CDR3 here is CASRFFNQPQHF. CDR3 in DNA: TGTGCCAGCCGTTTCTTTAATCAGCCCCAGCATTTT.

This clonotype has more than one count but fewer than ten. The rearrangement uses TRBV7-2 and TRBJ2-3; 7 positions match TRBD2. CDR3 size: 16 residues. Germline loops: CDR1 SGHTA, CDR2 FQGNSA. V trimming: 1 base; J trimming: 4 bases; junction bases outside the gene matches: 8. The CDR3 sequence is CASSLVALGGSDTQYF. The CDR3 DNA is TGTGCCAGCAGCTTAGTAGCCCTGGGAGGGTCAGATACGCAGTATTTT.

This clonotype was observed at least ten times. V usage is TRBV28 and J usage is TRBJ2-7; 9 nucleotides match TRBD2. Germline CDR1 MDHEN, CDR2 SYDVKM. The CDR3 sequence is 14 residues long. The J segment lost 6 bases and the V segment lost 2 bases, leaving 5 bases of the junction unmatched. The CDR3 bases are TGTGCCAGCAGTTTAGCGGGAGGGCCGGGCGAGCAGTACTTC. This encodes CASSLAGGPGEQYF.